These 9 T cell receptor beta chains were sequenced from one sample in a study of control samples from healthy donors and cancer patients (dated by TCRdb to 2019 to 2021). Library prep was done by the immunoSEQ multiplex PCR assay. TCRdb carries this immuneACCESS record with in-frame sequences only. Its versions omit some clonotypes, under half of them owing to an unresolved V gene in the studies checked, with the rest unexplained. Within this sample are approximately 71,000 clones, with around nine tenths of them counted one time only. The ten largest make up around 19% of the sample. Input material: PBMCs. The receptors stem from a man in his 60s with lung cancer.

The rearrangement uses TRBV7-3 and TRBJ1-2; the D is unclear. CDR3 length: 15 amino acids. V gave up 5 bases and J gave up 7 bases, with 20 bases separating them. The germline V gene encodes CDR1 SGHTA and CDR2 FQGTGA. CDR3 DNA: TGTGCCAGCAGCCTCAGCTCGACGGCAGTCCTTGGCTACACCTTC. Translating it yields CASSLSSTAVLGYTF.

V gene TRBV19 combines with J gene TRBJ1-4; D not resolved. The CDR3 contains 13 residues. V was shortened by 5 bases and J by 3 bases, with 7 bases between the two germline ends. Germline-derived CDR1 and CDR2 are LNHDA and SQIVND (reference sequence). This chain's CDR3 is CASSWDPNEKLFF. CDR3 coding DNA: TGTGCCAGTAGTTGGGATCCTAATGAAAAACTGTTTTTT. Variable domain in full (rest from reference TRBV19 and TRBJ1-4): DGGITQSPKYLFRKEGQNVTLSCEQNLNHDAMYWYRQDPGQGLRLIYYSQIVNDFQKGDIAEGYSVSREKKESFPLTVTSAQKNPTAFYLCASSWDPNEKLFFGSGTQLSVL.

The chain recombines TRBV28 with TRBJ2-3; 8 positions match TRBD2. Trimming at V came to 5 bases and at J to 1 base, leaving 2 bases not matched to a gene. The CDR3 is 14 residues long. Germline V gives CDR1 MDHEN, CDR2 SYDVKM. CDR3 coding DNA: TGTGCCAGCAGTAATAGCGGGGGCACAGATACGCAGTATTTT. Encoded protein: CASSNSGGTDTQYF.

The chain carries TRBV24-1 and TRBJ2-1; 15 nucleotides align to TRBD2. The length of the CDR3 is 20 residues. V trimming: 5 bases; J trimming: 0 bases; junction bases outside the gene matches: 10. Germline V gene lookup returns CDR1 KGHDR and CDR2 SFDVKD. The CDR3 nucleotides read TGTGCCACCAGTGGCCATGGACTAGCGGGGGGGTCGAGCTCCTACAATGAGCAGTTCTTC. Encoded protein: CATSGHGLAGGSSSYNEQFF.

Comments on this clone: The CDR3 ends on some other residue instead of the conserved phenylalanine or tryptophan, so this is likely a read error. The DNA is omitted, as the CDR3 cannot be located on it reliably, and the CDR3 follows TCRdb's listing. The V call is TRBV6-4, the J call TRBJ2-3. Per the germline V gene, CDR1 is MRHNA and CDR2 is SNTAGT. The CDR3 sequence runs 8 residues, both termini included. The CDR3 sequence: CASRKRWG.

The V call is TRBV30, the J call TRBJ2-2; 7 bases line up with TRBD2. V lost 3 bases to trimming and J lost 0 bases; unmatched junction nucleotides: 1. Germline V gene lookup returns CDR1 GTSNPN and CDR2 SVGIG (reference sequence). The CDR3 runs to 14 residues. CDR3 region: CAWSGLANTGELFF. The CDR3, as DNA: TGTGCCTGGAGCGGACTAGCGAACACCGGGGAGCTGTTTTTT.

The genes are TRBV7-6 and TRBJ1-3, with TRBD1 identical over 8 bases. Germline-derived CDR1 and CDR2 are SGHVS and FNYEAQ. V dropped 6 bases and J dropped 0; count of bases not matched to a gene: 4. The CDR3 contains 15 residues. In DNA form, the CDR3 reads TGTGCCAGCAGTCAGGGGGCCTTCTCTGGAAACACCATATATTTT. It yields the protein CASSQGAFSGNTIYF.

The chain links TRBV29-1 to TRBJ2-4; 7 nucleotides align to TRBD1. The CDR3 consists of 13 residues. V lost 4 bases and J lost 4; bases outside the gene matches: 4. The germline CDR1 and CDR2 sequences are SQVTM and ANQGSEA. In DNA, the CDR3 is TGCAGCGTTGGGCCGGACAGGAAAAACATTCAGTACTTC. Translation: CSVGPDRKNIQYF. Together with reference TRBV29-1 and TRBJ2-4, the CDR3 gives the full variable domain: SAVISQKPSRDICQRGTSLTIQCQVDSQVTMMFWYRQQPGQSLTLIATANQGSEATYESGFVIDKFPISRPNLTFSTLTVSNMSPEDSSIYLCSVGPDRKNIQYFGAGTRLSVL.

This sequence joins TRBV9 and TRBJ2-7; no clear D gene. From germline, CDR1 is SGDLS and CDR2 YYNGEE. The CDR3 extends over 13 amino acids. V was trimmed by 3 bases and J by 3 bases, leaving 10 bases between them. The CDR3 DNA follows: TGTGCCAGCAGCGCGAACGAAGACTACGAGCAGTACTTC. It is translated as CASSANEDYEQYF.